The entry that follows covers one T cell receptor beta chain sequence. The antigen remains unidentified. Trimming cost V 7 bases and J 1 base; bases outside gene matches: 17. CDR3 length: 18 residues. Per the germline V gene, CDR1 is MNHNS and CDR2 is SASEGT. The data are from a study of T-cell reconstitution after alpha-beta-depleted transplantation in children. Study-wide results and limits: By about two months after transplant, alpha-beta T cells reportedly arose from several hundred graft clones that had expanded. Counts and diversity of T cells one year after transplant came mostly from newly produced T cells.

The authors prepared the TCRbeta library with unique molecular identifiers. TCRdb reprocessed the PCR reads via MiXCR and lists one record per CDR3 protein. The data show hundreds of thousands of distinct CDR3 sequences, about 15% seen once. The J gene is TRBJ2-3, the V gene TRBV6-1; TRBD2 agrees at 7 bases. This TCR derives from a male patient younger than 18 who had a stem cell transplant for acute lymphoblastic leukemia, so the T cells may come from the graft donor. The specimen comprised PBMCs, mostly from graft donor cells, sampled 360 days after TCRalphabeta/CD19-depleted stem cell transplant. The CDR3: CASTRFAGVGLGTDTQYF. The CDR3, as DNA: TGTGCCAGCACCCGGTTTGCGGGAGTGGGTTTGGGCACAGATACGCAGTATTTT.